Only a few counts were recorded for the clone carrying this TCR beta chain. TCRdb independently ran MiXCR on the 5' RACE reads; one entry per CDR3 protein. Seen here are approximately 300,000 distinct CDR3 sequences, 9.5% observed once, and the top ten hold roughly 7%. This entry belongs to a study of identical twins. The CDR3 runs 15 residues. A further study also used this sample, focusing on yellow fever vaccine responses in identical twins.

V usage is TRBV21-1 and J usage is TRBJ2-7; the table's D gene call, TRBD1, was not cross checked with the DNA. TRBV21-1 corresponds to a pseudogene. The sequencing input was CD8+ T cells sorted from blood. The clonotype originates from a woman between 18 and 29 years old in good health. CDR3: CASSKKGRGPVEQYF. In DNA form, the CDR3 reads TGTGCCAGCAGCAAAAAGGGTAGGGGGCCGGTCGAGCAGTACTTC.